The subject of this entry is one TCR beta chain. The data were obtained in a study of blood T cell repertoires in COVID-19. Study-wide context: Collection of acute and convalescent COVID-19 samples took place in the United States, Italy and Spain.

Per the study methods: Amplified reference gene primers provided the basis for estimating nucleated cell counts. Sequencing was performed with immunoSEQ multiplex PCR; in TCRdb, only in-frame clones are kept and a portion is missing. From that table come the V and J calls and clone size; the DNA was used to work out D and trimming. The data contain 30,000 to 40,000 clones, approximately 91% of them seen just once; the ten biggest clones take up about 2.1%. Per the germline V gene, CDR1 is LGHDT and CDR2 is YNNKEL (reference sequence). Unmatched junction bases numbered 5, after V lost 1 base and J lost 7 bases. This CDR3 is built from 14 residues.

The specimen sequenced was peripheral blood. The rearrangement links TRBV3-1 (or the pseudogene TRBV3-2) to TRBJ2-7; 9 nucleotides match TRBD2. The TCR originated in a human donor in a cohort sampled during active COVID-19. Here the CDR3 reads CASSQGVTSGEQYF. For the CDR3, the DNA is TGTGCCAGCAGCCAAGGGGTTACTAGCGGGGAGCAGTACTTC.